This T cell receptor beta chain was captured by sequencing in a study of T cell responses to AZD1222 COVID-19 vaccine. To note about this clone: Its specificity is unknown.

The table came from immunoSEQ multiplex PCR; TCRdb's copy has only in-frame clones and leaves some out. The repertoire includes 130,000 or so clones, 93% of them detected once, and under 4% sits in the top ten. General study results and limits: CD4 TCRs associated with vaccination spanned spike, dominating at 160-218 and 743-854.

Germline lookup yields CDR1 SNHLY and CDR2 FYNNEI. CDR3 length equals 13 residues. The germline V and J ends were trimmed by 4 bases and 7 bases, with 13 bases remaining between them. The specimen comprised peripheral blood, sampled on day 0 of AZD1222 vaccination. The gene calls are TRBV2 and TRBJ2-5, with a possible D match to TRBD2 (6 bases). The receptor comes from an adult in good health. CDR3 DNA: TGTGCCAGCAGTGGGACTACCCATGCGACCCAGTACTTC. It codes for CASSGTTHATQYF.